Below, 24 T cell receptor beta chains from the same sample are listed, as sequenced in a study of T cells after somatic rescue of genetic block. TCRdb keeps only in-frame clones here, not all; method: immunoSEQ multiplex PCR. The sample yields roughly 92,000 clones, around 90% seen once. The specimen was peripheral blood mononuclear cells (PBMCs). The receptors were gathered from a woman aged 18-35 years.

This clone has only a few counts. Other DNA sequences in the same sample also yield this CDR3. The chain recombines TRBV5-1 with TRBJ2-5; D call uncertain. The CDR3 sequence is 13 residues long. Trimming pared 0 bases from V and 1 base from J, leaving 4 bases between. Germline CDR1 reads SGHRS; CDR2 reads YFSETQ. The CDR3 coding sequence is TGCGCCAGCAGCTTGGCCGTCCAAGAGACCCAGTACTTC. It yields the protein CASSLAVQETQYF.

This clone was seen only once. V gene TRBV7-9 combines with J gene TRBJ1-1; 7 nucleotides line up with TRBD1. After removal of 9 bases from V and 4 bases from J, the junction contained 8 bases not matched to a gene. CDR3 length: 13 residues. Per germline, CDR1 SEHNR and CDR2 FQNEAQ (reference sequence). This CDR3 is CASTDREATEAFF. As DNA, the CDR3 is TGTGCCAGTACCGACAGGGAGGCCACTGAAGCTTTCTTT.

The chain joins TRBV7-2 to TRBJ1-1; no reliable D call. V lost 3 bases to trimming and J lost 7 bases, with 9 bases between them. The CDR3 is 12 amino acids. Germline values: CDR1 SGHTA, CDR2 FQGNSA. The CDR3 sequence is CASSLRRGEAFF. The CDR3 bases are TGTGCCAGCAGCTTGAGACGGGGTGAAGCTTTCTTT. The whole variable domain, filled in from reference TRBV7-2 and TRBJ1-1, reads GAGVSQSPSNKVTEKGKDVELRCDPISGHTALYWYRQSLGQGLEFLIYFQGNSAPDKSGLPSDRFSAERTGGSVSTLTIQRTQQEDSAVYLCASSLRRGEAFFGQGTRLTVV.

The chain carries TRBV11-2 and TRBJ2-1, with D tentatively TRBD2 (5 bases). V dropped 0 bases and J dropped 12 bases, with 12 bases sitting between them. Per the germline V gene, CDR1 is SGHAT and CDR2 is FQNNGV. CDR3 length: 13 amino acids. CDR3 loop: CASSLDGSSLQFF. As DNA, the CDR3 is TGTGCCAGCAGCTTAGATGGGTCTAGCTTGCAGTTCTTC.

This rearrangement joins TRBV7-6 to TRBJ2-5; 12 bases align to TRBD2. This CDR3 has 18 amino acids. Trimming took 4 bases from V and 5 from J; bases not matched to a gene: 14. Germline CDR1 and CDR2: SGHVS and FNYEAQ. The CDR3 DNA reads TGTGCCAGCAGCTCGACCGAAAGACTAGCGGGAGTACTGGAGACCCAGTACTTC. Translation: CASSSTERLAGVLETQYF.

V is TRBV6-5 and J is TRBJ1-2; 9 positions agree with TRBD1. V shed 8 bases and J 12 bases; nucleotides not matched to a gene: 13. Germline V lookup: CDR1 MNHEY, CDR2 SVGAGI. The CDR3 is 13 amino acids. CDR3 residues: CASRSGTGFRNTF. CDR3 nucleotides: TGTGCCAGCCGCTCCGGGACAGGGTTTCGAAACACCTTC.

The chain employs TRBV7-8 and TRBJ2-3; 10 nucleotides match TRBD2. The V segment lost 5 bases and the J segment 8 bases; nucleotides outside the gene matches: 13. Looked up from germline, CDR1 is SGHVS and CDR2 is FQNEAQ. This CDR3 has 16 residues. In nucleotides, the CDR3 is TGTGCCAGCAGCCCCGAGCGGAGCGGGAGGGCCTCTACGCAGTATTTT. Translating it yields CASSPERSGRASTQYF.

This rearrangement joins TRBV9 to TRBJ2-2; 8 bases fit TRBD2. Trimming cost V 4 bases and J 4 bases; bases outside gene matches: 9. Germline CDR1 is SGDLS and CDR2 is YYNGEE. CDR3 length: 16 amino acids. The CDR3 bases are TGTGCCAGCAGCCCCCCAGGTAGCGGGATCACCGGGGAGCTGTTTTTT. It is translated as CASSPPGSGITGELFF.

This rearrangement joins TRBV27 to TRBJ2-7; D is tentatively TRBD1 or TRBD2 (5 bases each). The CDR3 has 13 amino acids. Germline CDR1 is MNHEY and CDR2 is SMNVEV (reference sequence). V lost 5 bases, J lost 7 bases, and 15 bases lay in between. The DNA of the CDR3 is TGTGCCAGCAGTCCTGGGTGGGGGTCAGAGCAGTACTTC. The encoded protein is CASSPGWGSEQYF.

This clone occurred a few times. This chain's CDR3 is CATSSGTPEEKLFF. CDR3 coding DNA: TGTGCCACCAGCAGTGGGACTCCGGAGGAAAAACTGTTTTTT. J is TRBJ1-4 and V is TRBV15, with D tentatively TRBD1 (5 bases). This CDR3 spans 14 amino acids. The V gene's germline CDR1 is LNHNV and CDR2 YYDKDF (reference sequence). V lost 3 bases and J 8 bases, leaving 13 bases between the germline ends.

The J gene is TRBJ1-2, the V gene TRBV27; D perhaps matches TRBD1 (5 bases). Germline assignment: CDR1 MNHEY and CDR2 SMNVEV (reference sequence). V was clipped by 0 bases and J by 1 base, with 9 bases between them. CDR3 length equals 15 residues. The CDR3: CASSLSGGDNYGYTF. DNA of the CDR3: TGTGCCAGCAGTTTATCGGGGGGAGATAACTATGGCTACACCTTC.

The chain carries TRBV13 and TRBJ2-3, with D maybe TRBD2 (5 bases). V lost 5 bases and J lost 0, with 15 bases in between. The CDR3 is made up of 16 amino acids. Germline loops: CDR1 PRHDT, CDR2 FYEKMQ (reference sequence). The chain's CDR3 is CASSGTAEGSTDTQYF. The CDR3, as DNA: TGTGCCAGCAGCGGTACAGCGGAAGGGAGCACAGATACGCAGTATTTT.

CDR3 sequence: CASSYGLRYEQYF. DNA of the CDR3: TGTGCCAGCAGTTACGGGCTCCGCTACGAGCAGTACTTC. V usage is TRBV6-5 and J usage is TRBJ2-7; no definite D call. CDR1 and CDR2 from the germline V gene are MNHEY and SVGAGI. Trimming removed 2 bases from V and 3 bases from J, with 8 bases in between. This CDR3 spans 13 amino acids.

The V gene is TRBV27, the J gene TRBJ1-5; D is unclear. The CDR3 is 14 residues long. Germline lookup yields CDR1 MNHEY and CDR2 SMNVEV (reference sequence). Trimming left V 4 bases short and J 0 bases short, with 7 bases between. In nucleotides, the CDR3 is TGTGCCAGCAGTTCAGCGTATAGCAATCAGCCCCAGCATTTT. Translating it yields CASSSAYSNQPQHF.

The V and J genes are TRBV18 and TRBJ2-2, with a weak D call TRBD2 (5 bases). V was cut by 2 bases and J by 4 bases, with 5 bases left in between. The CDR3 consists of 13 residues. Germline loops: CDR1 KGHSH, CDR2 LQKENI. The CDR3 reads CASSPAGTGELFF. CDR3 DNA: TGTGCCAGCTCACCAGCGGGCACCGGGGAGCTGTTTTTT.

The gene calls are TRBV9 and TRBJ2-7; D may be TRBD2 (6 bases). The CDR3 totals 13 residues. Germline loops: CDR1 SGDLS, CDR2 YYNGEE. The V gene lost 0 bases and the J gene lost 5 bases, with 9 bases spanning the gap. Here the CDR3 DNA reads TGTGCCAGCAGCGTAGGGGGAGGTGACGAGCAGTACTTC. Amino acids: CASSVGGGDEQYF.

The chain couples TRBV2 to TRBJ1-2, with D tentatively TRBD1 (5 bases). The CDR3 sequence is 14 residues long. CDR1 and CDR2 from the germline V gene are SNHLY and FYNNEI. Trimming shortened V by 7 bases and J by 4 bases, and 16 bases separated the two germline ends. CDR3 loop: CASMGPGKGYGYTF. The CDR3 nucleotides read TGTGCCAGCATGGGACCAGGGAAGGGCTATGGCTACACCTTC.

V is TRBV7-9 and J is TRBJ1-5, with D unclear. CDR3 length: 18 amino acids. Germline-derived CDR1 and CDR2 are SEHNR and FQNEAQ (reference sequence). The V end lost 1 base, the J end lost 2 bases, and 18 bases lay between the germline ends. CDR3: CASSLVAGRLVGNQPQHF. In DNA form, the CDR3 reads TGTGCCAGCAGCTTAGTGGCAGGACGACTTGTTGGCAATCAGCCCCAGCATTTT.

The chain has TRBV28 and TRBJ1-1, with D perhaps TRBD1 (6 bases). The CDR3 has 18 residues. Germline lookup yields CDR1 MDHEN and CDR2 SYDVKM. Deletions cut 5 bases from V and 4 bases from J, with 26 bases between. The CDR3 spells CASSDRFPNRDESTEAFF. The CDR3 DNA reads as TGTGCCAGCAGTGATCGGTTTCCAAACAGGGATGAGAGCACTGAAGCTTTCTTT.

The chain links TRBV6-6 to TRBJ2-1; 11 bases line up with TRBD2. CDR1 and CDR2 from the germline V gene are MNHNY and SVGAGI (reference sequence). V lost 3 bases to trimming and J lost 8 bases; unmatched junction nucleotides: 9. CDR3 length equals 16 residues. This chain's CDR3 is CASSYELAGVFHEQFF. The DNA of the CDR3 is TGTGCCAGCAGTTATGAACTAGCGGGAGTTTTCCATGAGCAGTTCTTC.

V usage is TRBV9 and J usage is TRBJ1-1; D possibly corresponds to TRBD1 (6 bases). Trimming cost V 4 bases and J 8 bases, with 18 bases left between them. The CDR3 sequence is 14 residues long. Germline V CDR1 and CDR2: SGDLS, YYNGEE. This CDR3 is CASSFEQGGGEAFF. CDR3 DNA sequence: TGTGCCAGCAGCTTCGAACAGGGCGGGGGCGAAGCTTTCTTT.

The V and J genes are TRBV27 and TRBJ2-1, with D tentatively TRBD1 (6 bases). The CDR3 is 16 residues long. Trimming cost V 7 bases and J 7 bases, with 23 bases left between them. The V gene's germline CDR1 is MNHEY and CDR2 SMNVEV (reference sequence). In nucleotides, the CDR3 is TGTGCCAGCACCCCCTCGGACAGCCTTTATGTGAATGAGCAGTTCTTC. Translated, it gives CASTPSDSLYVNEQFF.

The chain recombines TRBV4-1 with TRBJ2-1; 11 bases align to TRBD2. The CDR3 covers 16 residues. Trimming took 1 base from V and 7 from J; bases not matched to a gene: 6. CDR1 is MGHRA, CDR2 YSYEKL, per germline. As DNA, the CDR3 is TGCGCCAGCAGCCAAGGACCGGGACTAGCGGATAATGAGCAGTTCTTC. Translating it yields CASSQGPGLADNEQFF.

The chain carries TRBV6-4 and TRBJ2-2; TRBD1 matches 7 bases. The CDR3 sequence is 15 residues long. The trim removed 4 bases at V and 4 bases at J, leaving 6 bases unmatched. The V gene's germline CDR1 is MRHNA and CDR2 SNTAGT. The CDR3 is CASSAGTASTGELFF. CDR3 nucleotides: TGTGCCAGCAGTGCGGGGACAGCGAGCACCGGGGAGCTGTTTTTT.